Given below is one T cell receptor (beta chain) in context. At least ten counts were recorded for this clonotype. Its antigen is still unknown. Per-base qualities were not stored, and no clone one base away is much larger. The data belong to a study of T cells in Graves' hyperthyroidism and ophthalmopathy (dated by TCRdb to between 2019 and 2020). For the study in its entirety: To identify TCR V-J signatures that set the groups apart, the researchers used a discovery cohort of about a hundred patients, made up of roughly 45 with Graves' ophthalmopathy and 57 with stable Graves' hyperthyroidism. Whether ophthalmopathy could be predicted prospectively was tested in an independent validation cohort made up of 18 to 20 hyperthyroidism patients plus 17 patients who later progressed to ophthalmopathy. For training and testing, the roughly 97 patients in the discovery cohort were randomly divided in a 7:3 ratio. In addition, the study compared T-cell repertoires in thyroid tissue and in blood from about 6 Graves' hyperthyroidism patients. Once sampling was done, hyperthyroidism patients were given methimazole at a starting dose of 30 mg daily, whereas ophthalmopathy patients were given high-dose intravenous methylprednisolone. TCR Vbeta CDR3 sequencing of 130 to 150 peripheral blood samples (over 40 ophthalmopathy, 75 or so hyperthyroidism and roughly 17 progressor patients) is reported in the paper. Results and caveats for the whole study, not just this receptor: A 13 V-J signature model separated ophthalmopathy from stable hyperthyroidism, with about 88% sensitivity and around 84% specificity in cross-validation and 80%/75% in testing. In validation, the model predicted progression to ophthalmopathy with approximately 70% sensitivity and around 72% specificity, a median of 6.5 months before onset. Blood samples also contained most of the expanded thyroid clonotypes (frequency above 0.001), which suggests that blood repertoires may reflect thyroid immune responses. No statistical method was used to fix the sample size in advance, and group allocation was not hidden from the investigators.

V drops 6 bases and J drops 3 bases, leaving 14 bases in between. From the cysteine up to the phenylalanine, the CDR3 has a length of 14 residues. Only the CDR3 portion is preserved as DNA: 42 bases, with reading frame beginning at the first base. The TCR beta CDR3 regions were amplified from the RNA transcripts. The TCR CDR3 was subjected to a first round of RT-PCR using the HTBI primer set and the Qiagen OneStep RT-PCR kit. Libraries were constructed in a second round of multiplex PCR, after which size selection and purification were performed. Libraries were sequenced paired-end with 100 bp reads on an Illumina HiSeq2000. On the authors' methods: SOAPnuke was used to process the raw data, removing reads that contained adapters or uncalled bases, had a mean Phred below 15, or lacked an exact match to the constant primer or identifier. COPE v1.2.5 was used to merge the high-quality paired reads, and each unique nucleotide sequence was defined as a clonotype. MiTCR v1.1 was used to align clonotypes to the IMGT TRBV, TRBD and TRBJ reference segments. Analysis was restricted to V-J combinations with a frequency above 0.0001, which covered roughly 99% of repertoires. The TCS score was defined as the ratio of F50 (clonal expansion) to E x V (chaos), calculated using BLOSUM62-based TCRdist between CDR3 peptides within each V-J. Welch's t-statistics and random forest reduced 514 V-J features to 10 to 15, which were used in a naive Bayes classifier (R e1071). Thyroid-blood repertoire similarity was quantified with the Morisita-Horn index. TCRdb trimmed public reads at Q25 via fastp, called clones via MiXCR and kept in-frame beta chains. Each CDR3 protein gets just one entry, which takes the most common genes and DNA from the rows behind it. TCRdb's processing, not the authors', yielded these V and J calls. The sample table records a few hundred thousand distinct CDR3 sequences; around 46% of these occur just once. Under 20% of the sample is in the top ten clones.

Any patient with an uncontrolled infection, another autoimmune disease, pregnancy or lactation was excluded. Diagnoses were established on the basis of clinical symptoms, serum thyroxine and TRAb, thyroid ultrasound, and orbital computed tomography. Total RNA was extracted with Trizol reagent, and quality was checked on an Agilent 2100 Bioanalyzer. This sequence originates from an adult woman with Graves' disease, either hyperthyroidism or ophthalmopathy (not recorded which). This chain is built from TRBV12-3 or TRBV12-4 and TRBJ1-1; TRBD1 might be the D gene, on 6 matching bases. What was sequenced was peripheral blood or thyroid tissue (not recorded which). Here the CDR3 is given as CASSLTGWDTEAFF. DNA sequence: TGTGCCAGCAGCCTTACAGGGTGGGACACTGAAGCTTTCTTT.